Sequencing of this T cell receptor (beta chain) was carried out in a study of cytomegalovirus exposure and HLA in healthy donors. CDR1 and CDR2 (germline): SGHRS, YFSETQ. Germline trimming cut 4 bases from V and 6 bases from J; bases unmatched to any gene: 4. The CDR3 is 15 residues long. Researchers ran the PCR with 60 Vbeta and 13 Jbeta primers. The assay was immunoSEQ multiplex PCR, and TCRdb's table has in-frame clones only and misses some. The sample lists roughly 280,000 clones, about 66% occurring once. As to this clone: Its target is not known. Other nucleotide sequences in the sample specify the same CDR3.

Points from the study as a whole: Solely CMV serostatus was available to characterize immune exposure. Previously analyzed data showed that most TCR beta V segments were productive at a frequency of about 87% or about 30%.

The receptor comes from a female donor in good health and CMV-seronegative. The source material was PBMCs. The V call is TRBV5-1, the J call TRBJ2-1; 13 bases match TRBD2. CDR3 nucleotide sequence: TGCGCCAGCAGCCGTGGGACTAGCGGGACCAATGAGCAGTTCTTC. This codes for CASSRGTSGTNEQFF.